This T cell receptor beta chain was observed in a study of cytomegalovirus exposure and HLA in healthy donors. The CDR3 is 13 residues long. V gave up 4 bases and J gave up 0 bases, with 4 bases separating them. CDR1 is MRHNA and CDR2 is SNTAGT in the germline V gene. PCR used 60 Vbeta primers and 13 Jbeta primers. The repertoire was sequenced with immunoSEQ multiplex PCR; TCRdb's copy has only in-frame clones and lacks some. The repertoire holds over 150,000 clones, 70% to 75% seen once, with more than 4% in the top ten. This clone occurred a few times. The target antigen is unknown. Findings and limits, study-wide: An assumption of roughly uniform sequencing depth across donors underlay the presence/absence analyses. Accurate predictions that matched the HLA-A and HLA-B alleles of most subjects were reportedly made from TCR beta sequences. Rarity held for most TCR sequences, but there were some public TCRs that occurred in many donors. For TCR beta chains, V- and J-gene trimming was later linked to a missense DCLRE1C variant.

Sequencing was carried out using PBMCs. This chain connects TRBV6-4 to TRBJ1-5; D is uncertain. The receptor was derived from a man aged 30-40 years in good health and CMV-seropositive. CDR3 sequence (DNA): TGTGCCAGCAGTGTTCATAGCAATCAGCCCCAGCATTTT. It yields the protein CASSVHSNQPQHF.